The clone carrying this T cell receptor (beta chain) was seen just once. This sample stems from a study of T cells after yellow fever vaccination. Background on the study: The authors prepared low-cell-number fractions using SMART-Seq v4 Ultra Low Input.

CDR1 DFQATT and CDR2 SNEGSKA come from the germline V gene (reference sequence). The CDR3 is made up of 16 amino acids. Trimming pared 3 bases from V and 8 bases from J, leaving 22 bases between. MiXCR, run by TCRdb on the 5' RACE reads, gives a single entry per CDR3 protein. The sample carries about 550,000 distinct CDR3 sequences, approximately 21% recorded once. V and J are TRBV20-1 and TRBJ1-4; D gene unclear. This receptor was identified in a man aged 25-40 years who received the YFV17D yellow fever vaccine. The source was PBMCs, collected 15 days after the yellow fever booster vaccination. The CDR3 loop reads CSARGGVSSSREKLFF. CDR3 DNA: TGCAGTGCTAGGGGCGGTGTTAGTTCGTCCCGCGAAAAACTGTTTTTT.